This entry is about one TCR beta chain. Antigen: not known. The sample comes from a study of CD8 T cells in ankylosing spondylitis. Study-level findings and limits: CD8+ disease-linked clones were present at relatively low frequencies in blood.

Quantitative molecular-barcoded 5'-RACE generated the TCR beta libraries. TCRdb re-derived calls from the 5' RACE reads in MiXCR, one entry per CDR3 protein. The sample holds approximately 60,000 distinct CDR3 sequences, 6.2% seen once. The CDR3 spans 17 residues. From germline, CDR1 is KGHDR and CDR2 SFDVKD. V trimming: 4 bases; J trimming: 2 bases; junction bases outside the gene matches: 4. The TCR was taken from a male donor with ankylosing spondylitis. Sequencing used synovial fluid, either unsorted or a sorted T cell fraction (not recorded which). This chain connects TRBV24-1 to TRBJ2-6; 10 bases are shared with TRBD1. CDR3 sequence (DNA): TGTGCCACCAGTGAGGGACAGGGGACCCCTGGGGCCAACGTCCTGACTTTC. This codes for CATSEGQGTPGANVLTF.